This TCR beta chain was captured in a study of spatial heterogeneity in lung cancer. About the study: Compared with alpha-chain sequences, beta-chain sequences were consistently detected in greater numbers.

Germline-derived CDR1 and CDR2 are SGHNT and YYREEE (reference sequence). Unmatched junction bases numbered 5, after V lost 3 bases and J lost 5 bases. The CDR3 runs 15 residues. Time point here: sample taken at primary tumor resection. The donor population consisted of about 75 patients with untreated, early-stage non-small cell lung cancer. No cells were sorted before sequencing. The whole RNA sequenced was extracted from tumor, nontumor lung or frozen PBMC. All TCR cDNA molecules were individually tagged with a unique molecular identifier. TCRdb passed the 5' RACE reads through MiXCR, listing each CDR3 protein once. The sample lists about 6,100 distinct CDR3 sequences, 7.5% to 9.5% seen once, with approximately 17% in the top ten. This clonotype has at least ten counts.

The chain links TRBV5-4 to TRBJ2-2; 9 positions agree with TRBD2. This clonotype originated in a female donor with early-stage non-small cell lung cancer. The sample here was normal lung tissue next to the tumor, taken at surgery. DNA of the CDR3: TGTGCCAGCAGCTGGGGGAGCGGGGGGACCGGGGAGCTGTTTTTT. Protein product: CASSWGSGGTGELFF.